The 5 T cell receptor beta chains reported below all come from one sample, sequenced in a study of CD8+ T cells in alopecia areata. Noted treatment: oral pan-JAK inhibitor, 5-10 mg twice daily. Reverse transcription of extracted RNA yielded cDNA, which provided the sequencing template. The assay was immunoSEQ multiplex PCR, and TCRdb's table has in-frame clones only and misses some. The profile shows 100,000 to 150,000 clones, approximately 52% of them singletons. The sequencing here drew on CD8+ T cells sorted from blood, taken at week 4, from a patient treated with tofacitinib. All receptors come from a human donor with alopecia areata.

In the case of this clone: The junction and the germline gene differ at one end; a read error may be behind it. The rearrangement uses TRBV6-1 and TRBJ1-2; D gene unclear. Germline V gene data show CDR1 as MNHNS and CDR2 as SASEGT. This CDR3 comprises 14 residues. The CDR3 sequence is CASREDGRIDGYTF. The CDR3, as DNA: TGTGCCAGCAGGGAAGATGGACGGATAGATGGCTACACCTTC.

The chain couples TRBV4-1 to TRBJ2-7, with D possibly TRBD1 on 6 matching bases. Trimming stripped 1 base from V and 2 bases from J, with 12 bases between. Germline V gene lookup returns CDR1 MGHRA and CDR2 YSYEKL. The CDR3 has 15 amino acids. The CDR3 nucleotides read TGCGCCAGCAGCCAAGGAAGAGGACAGACCTACGAGCAGTACTTC. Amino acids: CASSQGRGQTYEQYF.

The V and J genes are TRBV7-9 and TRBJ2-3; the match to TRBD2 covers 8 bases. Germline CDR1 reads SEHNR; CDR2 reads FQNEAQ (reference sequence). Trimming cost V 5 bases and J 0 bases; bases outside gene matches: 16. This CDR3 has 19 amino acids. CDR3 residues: CASSLGGHKGLGSTDTQYF. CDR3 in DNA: TGTGCCAGCAGCCTAGGAGGACATAAGGGACTAGGGAGCACAGATACGCAGTATTTT.

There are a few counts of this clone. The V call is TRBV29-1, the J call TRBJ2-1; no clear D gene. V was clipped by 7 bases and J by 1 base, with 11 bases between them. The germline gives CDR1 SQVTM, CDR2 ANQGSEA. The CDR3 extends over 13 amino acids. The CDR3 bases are TGCAGCGCTTCGGACGGATCCTACAATGAGCAGTTCTTC. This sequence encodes CSASDGSYNEQFF.

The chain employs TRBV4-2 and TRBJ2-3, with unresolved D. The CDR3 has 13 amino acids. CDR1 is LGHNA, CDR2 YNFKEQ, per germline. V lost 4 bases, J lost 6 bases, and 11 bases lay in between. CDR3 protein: CASSLYRDDTQYF. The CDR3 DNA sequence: TGTGCCAGCAGCCTTTACCGAGATGATACGCAGTATTTT.